These 8 T cell receptor beta chains were sequenced from one sample in a study of cytomegalovirus exposure and HLA in healthy donors. Sequencing was performed with immunoSEQ multiplex PCR; in TCRdb, only in-frame clones are kept and a portion is missing. The sample yields roughly 300,000 clones, around 87% seen once. The sequenced sample consisted of PBMCs. Source of these receptors: a woman aged 30 to 39 in good health and CMV-seropositive.

This rearrangement joins TRBV28 to TRBJ2-7, with 8 nucleotides matching TRBD2. Germline V gives CDR1 MDHEN, CDR2 SYDVKM. The CDR3 runs 14 residues. V gave up 5 bases and J gave up 3 bases; unmatched junction bases: 6. CDR3 in amino acids: CASSPVTSGYEQYF. DNA of the CDR3: TGTGCCAGCAGTCCGGTAACTAGCGGCTACGAGCAGTACTTC. The complete variable domain, with remaining parts taken from reference TRBV28 and TRBJ2-7, reads DVKVTQSSRYLVKRTGEKVFLECVQDMDHENMFWYRQDPGLGLRLIYFSYDVKMKEKGDIPEGYSVSREKKERFSLILESASTNQTSMYLCASSPVTSGYEQYFGPGTRLTVT.

The V call is TRBV2, the J call TRBJ2-7, with a tentative D call TRBD1 (5 bases). The germline V gene encodes CDR1 SNHLY and CDR2 FYNNEI. The CDR3 contains 15 residues. Trimming took off 7 bases at V and 3 bases at J, with 19 bases between the two ends. CDR3 nucleotide sequence: TGTGCCAGCATCATCTCCAAAAGGACAAACTACGAGCAGTACTTC. Its translation: CASIISKRTNYEQYF.

The V and J genes are TRBV27 and TRBJ2-2; 7 bases are a match to TRBD1. There are 16 residues in the CDR3. The germline CDR1 and CDR2 sequences are MNHEY and SMNVEV (reference sequence). Unmatched junction bases numbered 19, after V lost 9 bases and J lost 9 bases. The CDR3 sequence: CARGSSGRGIVWELFF. CDR3 DNA sequence: TGTGCCAGGGGGTCCTCGGGCAGGGGGATTGTATGGGAGCTGTTTTTT.

This clone was recorded a few times. CDR3 DNA sequence: TGTGCCAGCAGCTTAGTTATGCTTAGGGATGAGCAGTTCTTC. Amino acid sequence: CASSLVMLRDEQFF. The chain couples TRBV11-2 to TRBJ2-1; no reliable D call. Germline loops: CDR1 SGHAT, CDR2 FQNNGV. The CDR3 loop spans 14 amino acids. Trimming removed 1 base from V and 8 bases from J, with 12 bases in between.

The rearrangement links TRBV7-9 to TRBJ1-1; TRBD1 aligns across 8 bases. V lost 5 bases and J lost 8; bases outside the gene matches: 4. In germline, CDR1 is SEHNR, CDR2 FQNEAQ (reference sequence). There are 12 residues in the CDR3. The CDR3 region has the DNA TGTGCCAGCAGCATGGACAGGGTGGAAGCTTTCTTT. Translation gives CASSMDRVEAFF. Full variable domain (rest looked up from reference TRBV7-9 and TRBJ1-1): DTGVSQNPRHKITKRGQNVTFRCDPISEHNRLYWYRQTLGQGPEFLTYFQNEAQLEKSRLLSDRFSAERPKGSFSTLEIQRTEQGDSAMYLCASSMDRVEAFFGQGTRLTVV.

This chain connects TRBV7-9 to TRBJ1-4; the match to TRBD1 covers 7 bases. V lost 7 bases, J lost 6 bases, and 23 bases stayed unmatched. Germline values: CDR1 SEHNR, CDR2 FQNEAQ (reference sequence). The CDR3 extends over 19 amino acids. The CDR3 loop reads CASNPGALSLTGEYEKLFF. CDR3 DNA sequence: TGTGCCAGCAACCCTGGGGCCCTTTCCCTTACAGGGGAATATGAAAAACTGTTTTTT.

This chain links TRBV7-7 with TRBJ2-2, with 9 positions matching TRBD2. This CDR3 is built from 18 residues. The germline V gene has CDR1 SSHAT and CDR2 FNYEAQ (reference sequence). The junction had 11 bases not matched to a gene; V was cut back by 1 base and J by 5 bases. The chain's CDR3 is CASSLELGASGKTGELFF. The CDR3 nucleotides read TGTGCCAGCAGCTTAGAACTCGGGGCTAGCGGGAAGACCGGGGAGCTGTTTTTT. Looking up the rest from reference TRBV7-7 and TRBJ2-2 gives the full variable domain: GAGVSQSPRYKVTKRGQDVTLRCDPISSHATLYWYQQALGQGPEFLTYFNYEAQPDKSGLPSDRFSAERPEGSISTLTIQRTEQRDSAMYRCASSLELGASGKTGELFFGEGSRLTVL.

The DNA for the CDR3 is TGTGCCAGCTCACCACGGGGCTTTGCTGGAAACACCATATATTTT. Protein: CASSPRGFAGNTIYF. This chain uses TRBV18 with TRBJ1-3, with a tentative D call TRBD1 (5 bases). The CDR3 consists of 15 residues. Trimming cost V 1 base and J 2 bases, with 9 bases left between them. Per the germline V gene, CDR1 is KGHSH and CDR2 is LQKENI.